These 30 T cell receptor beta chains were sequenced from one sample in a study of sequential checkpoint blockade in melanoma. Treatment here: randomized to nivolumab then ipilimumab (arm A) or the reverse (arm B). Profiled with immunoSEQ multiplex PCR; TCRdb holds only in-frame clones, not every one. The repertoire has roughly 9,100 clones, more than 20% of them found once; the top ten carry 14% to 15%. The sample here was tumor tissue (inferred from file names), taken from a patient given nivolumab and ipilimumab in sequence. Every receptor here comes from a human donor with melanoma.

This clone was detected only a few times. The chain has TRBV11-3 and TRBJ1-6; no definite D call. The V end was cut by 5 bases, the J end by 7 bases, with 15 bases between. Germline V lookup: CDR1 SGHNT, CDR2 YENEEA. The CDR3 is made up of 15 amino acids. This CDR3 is CASSPTEGPNSPLHF. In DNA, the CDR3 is TGTGCCAGCAGCCCAACAGAGGGCCCCAATTCACCCCTCCACTTT.

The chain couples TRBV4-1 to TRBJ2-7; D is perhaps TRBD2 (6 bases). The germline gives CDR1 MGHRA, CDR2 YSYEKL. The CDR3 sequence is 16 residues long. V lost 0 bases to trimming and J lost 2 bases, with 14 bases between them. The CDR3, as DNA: TGCGCCAGCAGCCAAGATCGACGGGAGCCTACCTACGAGCAGTACTTC. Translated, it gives CASSQDRREPTYEQYF.

This chain's CDR3 is CATSRDKGWDIQYF. DNA of the CDR3: TGTGCCACCAGCAGAGATAAAGGGTGGGACATTCAGTACTTC. The genes are TRBV15 and TRBJ2-4, with no clear D. The CDR3 is made up of 14 amino acids. Trimming shortened V by 0 bases and J by 8 bases, and 11 bases separated the two germline ends. Germline values: CDR1 LNHNV, CDR2 YYDKDF (reference sequence).

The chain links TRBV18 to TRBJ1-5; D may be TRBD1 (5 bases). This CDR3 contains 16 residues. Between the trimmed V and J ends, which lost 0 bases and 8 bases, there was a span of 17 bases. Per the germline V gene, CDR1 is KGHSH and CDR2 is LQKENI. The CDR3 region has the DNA TGTGCCAGCTCACCACCGGGACTGGGATGGGAAAAGCCCCAGCATTTT. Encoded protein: CASSPPGLGWEKPQHF. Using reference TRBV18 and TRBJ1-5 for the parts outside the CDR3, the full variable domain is NAGVMQNPRHLVRRRGQEARLRCSPMKGHSHVYWYRQLPEEGLKFMVYLQKENIIDESGMPKERFSAEFPKEGPSILRIQQVVRGDSAAYFCASSPPGLGWEKPQHFGDGTRLSIL.

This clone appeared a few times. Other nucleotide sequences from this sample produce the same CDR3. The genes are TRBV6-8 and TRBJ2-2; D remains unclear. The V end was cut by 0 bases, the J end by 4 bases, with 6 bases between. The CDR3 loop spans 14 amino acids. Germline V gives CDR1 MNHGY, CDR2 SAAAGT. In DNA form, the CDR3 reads TGTGCCAGCAGTTACTCCAAGGGCACCGGGGAGCTGTTTTTT. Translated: CASSYSKGTGELFF.

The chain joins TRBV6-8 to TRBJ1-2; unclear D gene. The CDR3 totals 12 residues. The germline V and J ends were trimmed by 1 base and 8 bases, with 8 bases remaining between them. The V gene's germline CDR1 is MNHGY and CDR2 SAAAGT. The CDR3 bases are TGTGCCAGCAGTTACTGGAGGTGGGGCTACACCTTC. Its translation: CASSYWRWGYTF.

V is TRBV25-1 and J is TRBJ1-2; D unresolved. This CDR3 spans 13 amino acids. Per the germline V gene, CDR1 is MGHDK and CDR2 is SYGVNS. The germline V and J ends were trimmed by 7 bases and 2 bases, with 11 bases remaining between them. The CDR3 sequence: CASTLAENYGYTF. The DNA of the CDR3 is TGTGCCAGCACCCTGGCGGAGAACTATGGCTACACCTTC.

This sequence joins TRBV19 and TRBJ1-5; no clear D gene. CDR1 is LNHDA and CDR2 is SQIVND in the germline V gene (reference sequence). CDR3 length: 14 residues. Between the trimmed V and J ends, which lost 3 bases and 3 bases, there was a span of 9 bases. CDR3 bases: TGTGCCAGTAGTATTGAGCCTTCCAATCAGCCCCAGCATTTT. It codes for CASSIEPSNQPQHF.

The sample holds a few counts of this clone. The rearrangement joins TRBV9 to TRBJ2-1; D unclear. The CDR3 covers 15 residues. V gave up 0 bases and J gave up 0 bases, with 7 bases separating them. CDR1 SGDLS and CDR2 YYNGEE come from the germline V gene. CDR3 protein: CASSVGASSYNEQFF. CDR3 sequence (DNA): TGTGCCAGCAGCGTAGGTGCGAGCTCCTACAATGAGCAGTTCTTC.

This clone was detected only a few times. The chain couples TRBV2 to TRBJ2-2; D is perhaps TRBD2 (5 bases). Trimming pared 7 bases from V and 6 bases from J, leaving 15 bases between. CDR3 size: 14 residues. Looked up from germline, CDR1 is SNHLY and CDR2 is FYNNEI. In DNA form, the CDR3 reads TGTGCCAGCATCTTACTAGTCGACGCCGGGGAGCTGTTTTTT. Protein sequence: CASILLVDAGELFF.

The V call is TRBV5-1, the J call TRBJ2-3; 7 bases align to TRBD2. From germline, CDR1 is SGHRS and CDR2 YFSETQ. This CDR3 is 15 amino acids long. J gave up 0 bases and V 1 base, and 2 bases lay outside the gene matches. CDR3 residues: CASSLRGVSTDTQYF. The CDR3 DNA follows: TGCGCCAGCAGCTTGCGGGGGGTTAGCACAGATACGCAGTATTTT.

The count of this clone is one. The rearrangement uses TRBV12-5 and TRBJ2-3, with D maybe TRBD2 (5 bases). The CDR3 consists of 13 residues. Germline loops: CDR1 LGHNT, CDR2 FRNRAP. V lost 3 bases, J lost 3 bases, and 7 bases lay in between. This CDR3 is CASGLGRTDTQYF. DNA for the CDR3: TGTGCTAGTGGTTTAGGGAGAACAGATACGCAGTATTTT.

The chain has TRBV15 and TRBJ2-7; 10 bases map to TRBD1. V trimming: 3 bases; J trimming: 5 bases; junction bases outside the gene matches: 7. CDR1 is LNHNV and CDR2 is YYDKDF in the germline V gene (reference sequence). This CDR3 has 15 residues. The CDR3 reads CATSRGQGSADEQYF. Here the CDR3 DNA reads TGTGCCACCAGCAGGGGACAGGGGTCCGCGGACGAGCAGTACTTC.

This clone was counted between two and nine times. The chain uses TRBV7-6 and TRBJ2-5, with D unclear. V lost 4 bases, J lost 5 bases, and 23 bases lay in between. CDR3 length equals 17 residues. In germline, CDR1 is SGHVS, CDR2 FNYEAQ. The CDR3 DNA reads TGTGCCAGCAGCTCGGCCGAGTCAGAGCTAAAAAGGGAGACCCAGTACTTC. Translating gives CASSSAESELKRETQYF.

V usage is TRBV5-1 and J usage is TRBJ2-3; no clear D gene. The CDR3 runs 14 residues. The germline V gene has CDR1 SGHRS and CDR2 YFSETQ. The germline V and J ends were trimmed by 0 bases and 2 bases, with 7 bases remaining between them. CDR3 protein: CASSLVQVTDTQYF. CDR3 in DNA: TGCGCCAGCAGCTTGGTTCAGGTCACAGATACGCAGTATTTT.

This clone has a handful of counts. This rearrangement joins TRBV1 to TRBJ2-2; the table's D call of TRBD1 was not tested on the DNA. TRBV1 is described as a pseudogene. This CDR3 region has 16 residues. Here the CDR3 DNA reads TGCGCCAGCAGCCCGGAGGGACAGCTTAACACCGGGGAGCTGTTTTTT. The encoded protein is CASSPEGQLNTGELFF.

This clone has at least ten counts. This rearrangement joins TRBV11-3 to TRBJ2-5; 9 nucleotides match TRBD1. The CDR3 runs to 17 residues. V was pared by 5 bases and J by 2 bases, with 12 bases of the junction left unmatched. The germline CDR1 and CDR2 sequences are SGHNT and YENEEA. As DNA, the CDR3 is TGTGCCAGCAGCCCGGGACAGGGTAGCCCCCTACAAGAGACCCAGTACTTC. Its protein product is CASSPGQGSPLQETQYF.

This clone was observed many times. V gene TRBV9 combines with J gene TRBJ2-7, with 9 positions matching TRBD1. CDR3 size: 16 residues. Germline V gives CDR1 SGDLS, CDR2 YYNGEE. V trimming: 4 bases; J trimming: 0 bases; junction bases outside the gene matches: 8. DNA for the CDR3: TGTGCCAGCAGCTCCCGGACAGGGGCTATCTCCTACGAGCAGTACGTC. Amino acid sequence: CASSSRTGAISYEQYV.

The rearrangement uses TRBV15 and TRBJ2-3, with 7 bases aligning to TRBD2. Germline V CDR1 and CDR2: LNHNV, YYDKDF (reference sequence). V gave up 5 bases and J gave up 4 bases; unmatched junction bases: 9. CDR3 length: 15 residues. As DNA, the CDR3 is TGTGCCACCAGCTCCCCCCTGGGGGGGTCAGATACGCAGTATTTT. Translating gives CATSSPLGGSDTQYF.

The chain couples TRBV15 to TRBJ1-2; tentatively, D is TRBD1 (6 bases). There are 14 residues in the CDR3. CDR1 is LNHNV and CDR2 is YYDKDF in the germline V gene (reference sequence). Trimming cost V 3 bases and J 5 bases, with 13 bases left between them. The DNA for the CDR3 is TGTGCCACCAGCAGCGAGAGGGGGTCGTATGGCTACACCTTC. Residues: CATSSERGSYGYTF.

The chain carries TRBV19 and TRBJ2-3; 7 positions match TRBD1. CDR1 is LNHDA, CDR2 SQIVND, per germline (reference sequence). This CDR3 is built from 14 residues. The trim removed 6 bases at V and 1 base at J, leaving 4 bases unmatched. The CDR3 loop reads CASRRTGGTDTQYF. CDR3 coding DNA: TGTGCCAGTAGGAGGACAGGAGGCACAGATACGCAGTATTTT.

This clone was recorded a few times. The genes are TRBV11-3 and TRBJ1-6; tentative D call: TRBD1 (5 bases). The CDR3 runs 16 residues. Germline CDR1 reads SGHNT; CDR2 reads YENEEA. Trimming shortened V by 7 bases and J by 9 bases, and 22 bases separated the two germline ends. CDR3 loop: CASKTAGLGLLSPLHF. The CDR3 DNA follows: TGTGCCAGCAAAACGGCGGGACTGGGGTTACTTTCACCCCTCCACTTT.

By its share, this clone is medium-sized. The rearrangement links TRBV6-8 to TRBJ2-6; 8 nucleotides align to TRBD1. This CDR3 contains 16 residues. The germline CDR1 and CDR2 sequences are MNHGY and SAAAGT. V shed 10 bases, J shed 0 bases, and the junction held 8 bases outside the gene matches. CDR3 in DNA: TGTGCCACCAAGACAGGGGTGGACTCTGGGGCCAACGTCCTGACTTTC. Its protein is CATKTGVDSGANVLTF.

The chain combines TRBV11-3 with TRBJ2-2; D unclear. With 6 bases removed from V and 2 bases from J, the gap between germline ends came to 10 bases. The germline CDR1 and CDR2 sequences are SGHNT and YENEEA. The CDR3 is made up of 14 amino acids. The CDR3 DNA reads TGTGCCAGCAGGACGACCACCAACACCGGGGAGCTGTTTTTT. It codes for CASRTTTNTGELFF.

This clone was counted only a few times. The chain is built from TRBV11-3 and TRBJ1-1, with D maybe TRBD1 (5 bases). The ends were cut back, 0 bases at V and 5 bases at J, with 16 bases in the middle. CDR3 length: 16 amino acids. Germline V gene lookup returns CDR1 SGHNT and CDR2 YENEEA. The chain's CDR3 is CASSLDLGGEITEAFF. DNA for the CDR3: TGTGCCAGCAGCTTAGATCTCGGGGGGGAAATTACTGAAGCTTTCTTT.

The DNA of the CDR3 is TGCGCCAGCAGTGCGCCCCTAAGCGGGGGGGAAGAGACCCAGTACTTC. This codes for CASSAPLSGGEETQYF. The genes are TRBV10-2 and TRBJ2-5; TRBD2 agrees at 10 bases. There are 16 residues in the CDR3. Unmatched junction bases numbered 8, after V lost 4 bases and J lost 3 bases. Germline V CDR1 and CDR2: WSHSY, SAAADI.

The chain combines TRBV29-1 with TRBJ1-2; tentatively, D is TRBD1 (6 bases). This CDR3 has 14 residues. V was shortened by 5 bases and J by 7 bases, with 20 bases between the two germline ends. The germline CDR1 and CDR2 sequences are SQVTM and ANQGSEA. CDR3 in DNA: TGCAGCGTTTCTGGATCGACAGGCTGGAGTGGCTACACCTTC. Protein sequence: CSVSGSTGWSGYTF.

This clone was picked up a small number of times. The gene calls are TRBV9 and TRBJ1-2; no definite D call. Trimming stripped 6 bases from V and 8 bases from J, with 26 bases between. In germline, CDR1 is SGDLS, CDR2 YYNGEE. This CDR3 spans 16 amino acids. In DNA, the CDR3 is TGTGCCAGCACTAAACTATCCACCCACGGTTTCGGGGGCTACACCTTC. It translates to CASTKLSTHGFGGYTF.

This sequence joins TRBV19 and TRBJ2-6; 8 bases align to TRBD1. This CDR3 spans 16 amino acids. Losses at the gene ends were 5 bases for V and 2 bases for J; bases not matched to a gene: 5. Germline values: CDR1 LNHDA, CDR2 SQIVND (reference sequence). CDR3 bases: TGTGCCAGTAGTCGGACAGGGAGCGCTGGGGCCAACGTCCTGACTTTC. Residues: CASSRTGSAGANVLTF.

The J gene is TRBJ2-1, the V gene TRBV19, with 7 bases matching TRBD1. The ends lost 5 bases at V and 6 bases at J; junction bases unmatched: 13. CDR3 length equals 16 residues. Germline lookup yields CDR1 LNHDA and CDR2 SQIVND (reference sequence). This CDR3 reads CASSPHRGIIGNEQFF. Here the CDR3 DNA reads TGTGCCAGTAGTCCCCACAGGGGTATCATTGGCAATGAGCAGTTCTTC.